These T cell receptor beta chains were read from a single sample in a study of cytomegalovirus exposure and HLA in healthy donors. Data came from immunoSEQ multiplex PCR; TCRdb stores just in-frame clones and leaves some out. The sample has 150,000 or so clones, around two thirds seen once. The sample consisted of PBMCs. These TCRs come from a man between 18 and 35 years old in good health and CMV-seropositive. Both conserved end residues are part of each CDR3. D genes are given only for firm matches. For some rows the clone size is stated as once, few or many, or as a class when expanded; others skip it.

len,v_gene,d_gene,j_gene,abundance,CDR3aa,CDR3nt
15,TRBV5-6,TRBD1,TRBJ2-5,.,CASSLPGTGEETQYF,TGTGCCAGCAGCTTGCCTGGGACAGGGGAAGAGACCCAGTACTTC
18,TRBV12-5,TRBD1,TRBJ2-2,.,CASGLGQGAGGDTGELFF,TGTGCTAGTGGTTTGGGACAGGGGGCAGGGGGGGACACCGGGGAGCTGTTTTTT
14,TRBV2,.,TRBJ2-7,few,CASYKSSRDYEQYF,TGTGCCAGCTATAAGAGTTCCCGGGACTACGAGCAGTACTTC
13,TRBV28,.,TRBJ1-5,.,CASRGAGEQPQHF,TGTGCCAGCAGAGGGGCAGGGGAACAGCCCCAGCATTTT
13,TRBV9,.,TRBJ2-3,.,CASTPGDTDTQYF,TGTGCCAGCACCCCGGGGGACACAGATACGCAGTATTTT
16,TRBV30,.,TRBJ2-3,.,CAWSLRGRSSTDTQYF,TGTGCCTGGAGTCTTCGAGGGAGGAGTAGCACAGATACGCAGTATTTT
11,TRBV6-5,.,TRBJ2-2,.,CASRTGGELFF,TGTGCCAGCAGGACAGGCGGGGAGCTGTTTTTT
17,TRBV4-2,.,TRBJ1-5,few,CASSQEMRTAFNQPQHF,TGTGCCAGCAGCCAAGAAATGAGGACAGCCTTCAATCAGCCCCAGCATTTT
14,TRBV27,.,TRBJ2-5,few,CASSSLDRKETQYF,TGTGCCAGCAGCTCTTTAGACAGAAAAGAGACCCAGTACTTC
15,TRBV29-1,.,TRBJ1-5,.,CSVEVGRDSNQPQHF,TGCAGCGTTGAAGTAGGCAGGGATAGCAATCAGCCCCAGCATTTT
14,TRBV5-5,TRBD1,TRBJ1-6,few,CASSSEQGYSPLHF,TGTGCCAGCAGCTCTGAACAGGGGTATTCACCCCTCCACTTT
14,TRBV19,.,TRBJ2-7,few,CASSFSGTLDEQYF,TGTGCCAGTAGCTTCTCGGGGACTTTAGACGAGCAGTACTTC
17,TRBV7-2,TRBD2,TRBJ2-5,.,CASSLGRVAGGWETQYF,TGTGCCAGCAGCTTAGGAAGGGTAGCGGGAGGATGGGAGACCCAGTACTTC
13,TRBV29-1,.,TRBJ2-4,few,CSVASGIKNIQYF,TGCAGCGTTGCGTCGGGAATAAAGAACATTCAGTACTTC
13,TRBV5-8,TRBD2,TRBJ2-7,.,CASRRGGYHEQYF,TGTGCCAGCAGGAGGGGAGGGTATCACGAGCAGTACTTC
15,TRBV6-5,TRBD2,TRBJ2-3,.,CASTTSGESTDTQYF,TGTGCCAGCACCACCAGCGGGGAGAGCACAGATACGCAGTATTTT
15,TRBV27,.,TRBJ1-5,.,CASSPGTYSNQPQHF,TGTGCCAGCAGTCCCGGGACATATAGCAATCAGCCCCAGCATTTT
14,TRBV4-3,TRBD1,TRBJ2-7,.,CASSQPGQGYEQYF,TGCGCCAGCAGCCAACCGGGACAGGGCTACGAGCAGTACTTC
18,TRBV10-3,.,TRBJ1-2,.,CAISESTGSRPANYGYTF,TGTGCCATCAGTGAGTCGACAGGCTCCCGTCCAGCTAACTATGGCTACACCTTC
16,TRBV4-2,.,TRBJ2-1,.,CASSQEVGSSYNEQFF,TGTGCCAGCAGCCAAGAGGTCGGGAGCTCCTACAATGAGCAGTTCTTC
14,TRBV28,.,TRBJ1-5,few,CASSWEGAGQPQHF,TGTGCCAGCAGTTGGGAGGGCGCGGGTCAGCCCCAGCATTTT
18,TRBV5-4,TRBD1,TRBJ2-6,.,CASSWGDRGSPGGNVLTF,TGTGCCAGCAGCTGGGGTGACAGGGGCAGCCCCGGGGGCAACGTCCTGACTTTC
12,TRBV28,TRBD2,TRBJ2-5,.,CAISSGRRAQYF,TGTGCCATCTCTAGCGGGCGCAGGGCCCAGTACTTC
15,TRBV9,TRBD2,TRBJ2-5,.,CASSVGAGGPETQYF,TGTGCCAGCAGCGTGGGGGCGGGAGGGCCGGAGACCCAGTACTTC
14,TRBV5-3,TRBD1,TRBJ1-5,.,CARSSRQGDQPQHF,TGTGCCAGAAGCTCAAGACAGGGGGATCAGCCCCAGCATTTT
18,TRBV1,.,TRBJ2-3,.,CTSSQSRWGRGSADTQYF,.
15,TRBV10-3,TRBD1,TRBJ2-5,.,CAISAVLTGGETQYF,TGTGCCATCAGTGCAGTCCTAACAGGGGGAGAGACCCAGTACTTC
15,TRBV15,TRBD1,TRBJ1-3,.,CATSREQGTGNTIYF,TGTGCCACCAGCAGGGAACAGGGGACTGGAAACACCATATATTTT
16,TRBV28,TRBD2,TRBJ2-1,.,CASSLTSGGPYNEQFF,TGTGCCAGCAGTCTAACTAGCGGGGGACCTTACAATGAGCAGTTCTTC
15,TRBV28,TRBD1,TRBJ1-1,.,CASSPPDRENTEAFF,TGTGCCAGCAGCCCCCCTGACAGGGAAAACACTGAAGCTTTCTTT
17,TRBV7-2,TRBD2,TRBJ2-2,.,CASSLHLAGTNTGELFF,TGTGCCAGCAGCTTACATTTAGCGGGCACGAACACCGGGGAGCTGTTTTTT
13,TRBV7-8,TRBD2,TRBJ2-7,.,CASSPGRSYEQYF,TGTGCCAGCAGCCCCGGGAGGTCCTACGAGCAGTACTTC
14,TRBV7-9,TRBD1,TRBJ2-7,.,CASSYSGGFYEQYF,TGTGCCAGCAGCTATTCAGGGGGATTCTACGAGCAGTACTTC
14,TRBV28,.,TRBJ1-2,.,CASYIQGSIYGYTF,TGTGCCAGCTACATACAGGGCTCCATATATGGCTACACCTTC
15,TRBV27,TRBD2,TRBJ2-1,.,CASSFGGSFGNEQFF,TGTGCCAGCAGTTTTGGCGGGAGTTTTGGCAATGAGCAGTTCTTC
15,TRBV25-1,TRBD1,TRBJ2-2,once,CASGGTGEDTGELFF,TGTGCCAGCGGCGGGACAGGAGAGGACACCGGGGAGCTGTTTTTT
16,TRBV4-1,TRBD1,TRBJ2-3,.,CASSQTQTGGTDTQYF,TGCGCCAGCAGCCAAACCCAGACAGGGGGCACAGATACGCAGTATTTT
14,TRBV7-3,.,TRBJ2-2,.,CASSPGLRAGELFF,TGTGCCAGCAGCCCGGGACTCCGCGCCGGGGAGCTGTTTTTT
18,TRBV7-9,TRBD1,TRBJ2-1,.,CASSFGTGTGVINNEQFF,TGTGCCAGCAGCTTCGGCACCGGGACAGGGGTAATCAACAATGAGCAGTTCTTC
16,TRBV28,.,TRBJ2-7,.,CASSFFPPGQFYEQYF,TGTGCCAGCAGTTTTTTTCCACCGGGTCAGTTCTACGAGCAGTACTTC
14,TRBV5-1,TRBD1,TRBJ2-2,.,CATSGQANTGELFF,TGCGCCACCTCGGGACAGGCGAACACCGGGGAGCTGTTTTTT